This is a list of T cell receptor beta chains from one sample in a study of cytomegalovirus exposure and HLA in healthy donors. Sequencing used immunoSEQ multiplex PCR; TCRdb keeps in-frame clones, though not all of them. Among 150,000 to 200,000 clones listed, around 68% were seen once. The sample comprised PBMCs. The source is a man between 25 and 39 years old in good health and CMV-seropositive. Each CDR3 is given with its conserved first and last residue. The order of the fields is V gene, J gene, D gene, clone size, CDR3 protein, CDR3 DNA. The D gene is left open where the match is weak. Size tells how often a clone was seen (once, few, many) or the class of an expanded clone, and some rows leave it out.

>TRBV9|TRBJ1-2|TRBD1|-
CASSTLQGAASYGYTF
TGTGCCAGCAGCACCCTACAGGGGGCGGCGAGCTATGGCTACACCTTC
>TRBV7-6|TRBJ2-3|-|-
CASSRPPEGLDTQYF
TGTGCCAGCAGCCGCCCTCCCGAGGGATTAGATACGCAGTATTTT
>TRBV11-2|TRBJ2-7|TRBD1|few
CASSLLGPGGLFREQYF
TGTGCCAGCAGCCTCCTTGGGCCAGGGGGCCTTTTCCGCGAGCAGTACTTC
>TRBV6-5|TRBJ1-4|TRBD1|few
CASSSRGPGEKLFF
TGTGCCAGCAGTTCCAGGGGGCCCGGTGAAAAACTGTTTTTT
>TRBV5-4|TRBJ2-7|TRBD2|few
CASSLERDDYEQYF
TGTGCCAGCAGCTTGGAGCGGGATGACTACGAGCAGTACTTC
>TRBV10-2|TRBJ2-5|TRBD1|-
CASSEGTGVREETQYF
TGCGCCAGCAGTGAAGGGACAGGGGTTCGCGAAGAGACCCAGTACTTC
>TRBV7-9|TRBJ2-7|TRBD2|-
CASSPHLTSGSWYEQYF
TGTGCCAGCAGCCCCCATCTGACTAGCGGGAGTTGGTACGAGCAGTACTTC
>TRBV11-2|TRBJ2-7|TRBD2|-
CASSQGLARSEQYF
TGTGCCAGCAGCCAAGGACTAGCGCGCTCCGAGCAGTACTTC
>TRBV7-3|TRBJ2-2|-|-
CASSLTRNTGELFF
TGTGCCAGCAGCTTAACCAGGAACACCGGGGAGCTGTTTTTT
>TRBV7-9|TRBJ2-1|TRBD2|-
CASSFRAGYNEQFF
TGTGCCAGCAGCTTCAGAGCGGGGTACAATGAGCAGTTCTTC
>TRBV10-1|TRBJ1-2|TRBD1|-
CASSTGTADNYGYTF
TGCGCCAGCAGTACCGGGACAGCCGACAACTATGGCTACACCTTC
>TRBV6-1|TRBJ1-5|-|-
CASSEKFGGAVQVSQPQHF
TGTGCCAGCAGTGAAAAGTTCGGGGGTGCGGTTCAAGTGAGTCAGCCCCAGCATTTT
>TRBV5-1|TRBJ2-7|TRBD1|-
CASSWTGALSYEQYF
TGCGCCAGCAGCTGGACAGGGGCACTCTCCTACGAGCAGTACTTC
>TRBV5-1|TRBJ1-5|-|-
CASSLDGGSVNRADQPQHF
TGCGCCAGCAGCTTGGATGGGGGCAGTGTAAATCGGGCGGATCAGCCCCAGCATTTT
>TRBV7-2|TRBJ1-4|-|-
CASSFRNEKLFF
TGTGCCAGCAGCTTCAGGAACGAAAAACTGTTTTTT
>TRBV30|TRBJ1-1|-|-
CAWSLAGGTEAFF
TGTGCCTGGTCGTTGGCGGGGGGGACTGAAGCTTTCTTT
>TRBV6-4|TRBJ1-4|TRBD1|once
CASSAGTGGDEKLFF
TGTGCCAGCAGTGCGGGGACAGGCGGGGATGAAAAACTGTTTTTT
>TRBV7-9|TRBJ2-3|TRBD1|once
CASRPGQGTDTQYF
TGTGCCAGCAGGCCGGGACAGGGAACAGATACGCAGTATTTT
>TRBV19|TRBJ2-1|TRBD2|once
CASSEMGLAGERQFF
TGTGCCAGTAGTGAGATGGGACTAGCGGGAGAGCGGCAGTTCTTC
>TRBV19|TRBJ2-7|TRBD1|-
CASSPRDRVRRDEQYF
TGTGCCAGTAGCCCCCGGGACAGGGTCCGTCGGGACGAGCAGTACTTC
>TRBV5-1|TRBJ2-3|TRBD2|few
CASRSVAGGFTDTQYF
TGCGCCAGCAGGTCGGTAGCGGGAGGGTTCACAGATACGCAGTATTTT
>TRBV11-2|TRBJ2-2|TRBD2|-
CASSLNRAGGPPGELFF
TGTGCCAGCAGCTTAAACAGGGCGGGAGGGCCCCCCGGGGAGCTGTTTTTT
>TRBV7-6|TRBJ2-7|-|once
CASSPGVGQSSYEQYF
TGTGCCAGCAGCCCGGGGGTGGGACAGAGCTCCTACGAGCAGTACTTC
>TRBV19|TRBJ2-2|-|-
CASSIPIGADTGELFF
TGTGCCAGTAGTATCCCGATAGGGGCGGACACCGGGGAGCTGTTTTTT
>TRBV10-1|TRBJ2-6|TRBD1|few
CASGPGTGTGANVLTF
TGCGCCAGCGGTCCCGGGACAGGGACTGGGGCCAACGTCCTGACTTTC
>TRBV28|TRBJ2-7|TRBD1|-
CASSKTGTGVESEQYF
TGTGCCAGCAGTAAGACCGGGACAGGGGTTGAGTCCGAGCAGTACTTC
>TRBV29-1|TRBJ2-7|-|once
CSVGPWGLESNEQYF
TGCAGCGTTGGGCCTTGGGGCCTTGAAAGCAACGAGCAGTACTTC
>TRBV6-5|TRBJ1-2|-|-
CASSYSRQLANYGYTF
TGTGCCAGCAGTTACTCGAGACAGTTAGCTAACTATGGCTACACCTTC
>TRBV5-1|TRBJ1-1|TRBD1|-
CASSLGGTGGEAFF
TGCGCCAGCAGCTTGGGTGGGACAGGGGGTGAAGCTTTCTTT
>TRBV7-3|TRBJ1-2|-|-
CASSPTFFPKPVINYGYTF
TGTGCCAGCAGCCCAACTTTTTTTCCCAAACCGGTAATAAACTATGGCTACACCTTC
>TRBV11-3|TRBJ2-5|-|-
CASSLGGTQETQYF
TGTGCCAGCAGCTTAGGGGGCACCCAAGAGACCCAGTACTTC
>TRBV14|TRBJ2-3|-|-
CASSIALVGDTQYF
TGTGCCAGCAGCATAGCCCTAGTGGGAGATACGCAGTATTTT
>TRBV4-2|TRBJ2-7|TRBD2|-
CASSQVGRTSEYYEQYF
TGTGCCAGCAGCCAAGTAGGAAGGACTAGCGAATACTACGAGCAGTACTTC
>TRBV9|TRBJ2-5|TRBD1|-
CASSVDRGEETQYF
TGTGCCAGCAGCGTAGACAGGGGTGAAGAGACCCAGTACTTC
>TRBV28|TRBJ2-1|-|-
CASSEQDYNEQFF
TGTGCCAGCAGTGAACAGGACTACAATGAGCAGTTCTTC